This T cell receptor beta chain was found in a study of T cells expressing NK-cell markers (dated by TCRdb to the early 2020s). The study in broad terms: Fewer than ten donors provided sorted CD3+CD56+NKG2C+, CD3+CD56+NKG2C- and CD3+CD56-NKG2C+ T-cell subsets, whose TCR beta-chain repertoires were profiled. Of the eight sequenced donors, seven were found to be HCMV-seropositive and one was found to be HCMV-seronegative. The study sequenced eight donors, all healthy volunteers chosen at random: three men and five women. The libraries were sequenced on Illumina HiSeq 2000/2500, MiSeq or NextSeq, producing 2 x 150 bp reads.

HCMV-specific IgG was detected in serum with a commercial ELISA kit to determine HCMV serostatus. Ficoll density gradient centrifugation was used to isolate peripheral blood mononuclear cells from blood. Overall study results and their limits: Whether the expanded NKG2C-expressing T cell clones were specific for HCMV antigens remained unclear. In six donors, the dominant CD3+CD56+NKG2C+ clonotypes were found to rank among the top 10 CD8+ clonotypes and to make up roughly 1.0-8% of CD8+ T cells. Those dominant clonotypes were again the most abundant among CD3+CD56-NKG2C+ cells in a few donors, at roughly 28.3-65%.

In regard to this clonotype: Its antigen target is currently unknown.

The CDR3 runs 15 amino acids, cysteine and phenylalanine included. DNA is not on record. The germline V gene provides CDR1 LGHNA and CDR2 YSLEER. Sequencing was performed on an Illumina HiSeq 2000. 5'RACE template switching, by which a universal primer site and unique molecular identifiers were added, was used to make TCR beta cDNA libraries. Priming for cDNA synthesis came from the TCR beta constant segment, and two successive PCR amplification steps followed. The original pipeline was this. MIGEC was used to demultiplex reads and group reads by UMI, and MiTCR was used to assemble and quantify clonotypes. Only TCR cDNA sequences supported by at least two reads were kept to exclude erroneous sequences. The tcR package was used for downstream repertoire analysis, and clonotypes were matched across fractions by CDR3 nucleotide sequence plus V segment. VDJmatch was used to annotate antigen specificity against VDJdb, with one amino acid substitution in CDR3 permitted. TCRdb reprocessed the reads and lists each CDR3 protein sequence as a single entry, with no DNA. TCRdb's processing, not the study's, gives the V and J calls here. The sample has 500,000 or so distinct CDR3 sequences on record. The ten biggest clones cover less than 4.5% of the sample.

The chain is encoded by TRBV4-3 joined to TRBJ1-5; the D call of TRBD1 rests on TCRdb alone, since no DNA is present to check it. Sequences were obtained from blood T cells: a sorted CD56 or NKG2C T cell subset, CD4+ or CD8+ T cells, or bulk PBMC T cells (not recorded which). This TCR came from a man younger than 35 in good health. Donor details come from another sample of the same person, matched by shared clones. The CDR3 loop reads CASSQEAQGNQPQHF.